These 11 T cell receptor beta chains were sequenced from one sample in a study of CDR3 diversity in severe acne. MiXCR, applied by TCRdb to the PCR reads, yields one record per CDR3 protein. This sample carries about 98,000 distinct CDR3 sequences, 45% to 60% of them seen once, and the ten largest clones take roughly 12%. The sample consisted of blood. Receptors were obtained from a male donor with acne.

This clonotype was counted a few times. This chain connects TRBV20-1 to TRBJ2-3; 10 nucleotides agree with TRBD2. CDR1 and CDR2 (germline): DFQATT, SNEGSKA (reference sequence). The CDR3 totals 13 residues. CDR3 sequence reads: CSQGTSGTDTQYF. The CDR3 region has the DNA TGCAGCCAAGGGACTAGCGGCACAGATACGCAGTATTTT.

The gene calls are TRBV5-4 and TRBJ2-5; D ambiguous. The CDR3 covers 14 residues. Germline CDR1 reads SGHNT; CDR2 reads YYREEE (reference sequence). Trimming shortened V by 4 bases and J by 3 bases, and 13 bases separated the two germline ends. The DNA for the CDR3 is TGTGCCAGCAGCGTCCAAGGAACAAAAGAGACCCAGTACTTC. This translates into CASSVQGTKETQYF.

This clonotype appeared many times. The J gene is TRBJ2-3, the V gene TRBV6-4; 11 positions agree with TRBD2. V was pared by 5 bases and J by 1 base, with 2 bases of the junction left unmatched. The germline V gene has CDR1 MRHNA and CDR2 SNTAGT. The CDR3 is 15 amino acids. CDR3: CASSSTSGGTDTQYF. CDR3 bases: TGTGCCAGCAGTTCGACTAGCGGGGGCACAGATACGCAGTATTTT.

As to this clonotype: This may be a read error, as it is one base from a much larger clone. CDR3 bases: TGTGCCAGCAGCCCCATTCGGGATGGGCAGTTCTTC. Its protein product is CASSPIRDGQFF. The rearrangement joins TRBV7-2 to TRBJ2-1; the D gene is possibly TRBD2 (5 bases). CDR1 is SGHTA, CDR2 FQGNSA, per germline. The germline V and J ends were trimmed by 5 bases and 12 bases, with 14 bases remaining between them. The CDR3 runs 12 residues.

Points on this clonotype: A much larger clone differs by one base, so this may be a read error. J is TRBJ1-1 and V is TRBV5-1; D is uncertain. CDR1 is SGHRS and CDR2 is YFSETQ in the germline V gene. This CDR3 region has 14 residues. CDR3 loop: CASSLAMMNTGAFF. Here the CDR3 DNA reads TGCGCCAGCAGCTTGGCGATGATGAACACTGGAGCTTTCTTT.

V usage is TRBV5-6 and J usage is TRBJ1-6; D unresolved. Trimming left V 3 bases short and J 3 bases short, with 10 bases between. Germline V lookup: CDR1 SGHDT, CDR2 YYEEEE. This CDR3 contains 15 residues. DNA of the CDR3: TGTGCCAGCAGCTCTGGGAACCTCTATAATTCACCCCTCCACTTT. The encoded protein is CASSSGNLYNSPLHF.

V gene TRBV2 combines with J gene TRBJ1-2; D uncertain. This CDR3 contains 12 residues. Germline-derived CDR1 and CDR2 are SNHLY and FYNNEI. Trimming took off 8 bases at V and 3 bases at J, with 10 bases between the two ends. CDR3 nucleotide sequence: TGTGCCAGCGTGGGTGGAGACTATGGCTACACCTTC. It is translated as CASVGGDYGYTF. The complete variable domain, with remaining parts taken from reference TRBV2 and TRBJ1-2, reads EPEVTQTPSHQVTQMGQEVILRCVPISNHLYFYWYRQILGQKVEFLVSFYNNEISEKSEIFDDQFSVERPDGSNFTLKIRSTKLEDSAMYFCASVGGDYGYTFGSGTRLTVV.

This clonotype was detected many times. The chain is built from TRBV10-3 and TRBJ2-3, with D possibly TRBD2 on 5 matching bases. The germline V gene encodes CDR1 ENHRY and CDR2 SYGVKD. V was trimmed by 2 bases and J by 2 bases, leaving 8 bases between them. The CDR3 contains 14 residues. CDR3 coding DNA: TGTGCCATCAGTGAGCGGGGAATCACAGATACGCAGTATTTT. Translating gives CAISERGITDTQYF.

CDR3 in amino acids: CASSFMAGRDHNEQFF. For the CDR3, the DNA is TGTGCCAGCAGTTTTATGGCGGGCAGAGATCACAATGAGCAGTTCTTC. V and J are TRBV12-3 or TRBV12-4 and TRBJ2-1; the D gene is possibly TRBD2 (5 bases). The CDR3 sequence is 16 residues long. Trimming cost V 3 bases and J 5 bases, with 17 bases left between them.

The chain links TRBV3-1 to TRBJ2-3; the D gene is possibly TRBD1 (6 bases). CDR1 LGHDT and CDR2 YNNKEL come from the germline V gene (reference sequence). The CDR3 spans 12 residues. V gave up 0 bases and J gave up 10 bases, with 8 bases separating them. The CDR3 is CASSQETGAQYF. The CDR3 bases are TGTGCCAGCAGCCAAGAGACAGGTGCGCAGTATTTT.

The CDR3 DNA reads TGTGCCAGCAGTTTGGGACTAGCGGGAGGCGACGAGCAGTACTTC. It is translated as CASSLGLAGGDEQYF. This chain links TRBV12-3 or TRBV12-4 with TRBJ2-7; 15 bases map to TRBD2. The CDR3 consists of 15 residues. Trimming cost V 3 bases and J 5 bases; bases outside gene matches: 2.